A selection of T cell receptor beta chains follows, all from one sample in a study of technical replicates of blood from several donors. Sequenced by immunoSEQ multiplex PCR; TCRdb stores in-frame clones only, minus some. The profile shows 55,000 to 65,000 clones, 97% of them singletons. Sample: T cells isolated from PBMCs. The receptors stem from a human donor in good health. CDR3s leave out the opening cysteine and the closing phenylalanine or tryptophan. Part of the rows lack a size; the others show once, few, many or a class for expanded clones.

v_gene | abundance | CDR3aa
TRBV4-1 | - | ASSQSKTSGAQETQY
TRBV15 | - | ATSRDRVSYEQY
TRBV4-2 | - | ASSQDAGWNRVNYGYT
TRBV5-4 | - | ASSYPPPLLGEQF
TRBV5-1 | - | ASSPGQGGGYGYT
TRBV10-3 | - | AISGAEWMDTQY
TRBV6-1 | - | ASLFSGANVLT
TRBV6-5 | - | ASTGRPDNEQF
TRBV5-4 | - | ASSLLIRTSGDNEQF
TRBV6-6 | - | ASSYVGLAYYNEQF
TRBV6-5 | - | ASTGTSGAGELF
TRBV6-5 | - | ASNRGGMNTEAF
TRBV6-6 | - | ASSYENRGSEETQY
TRBV5-1 | few | ASSLNPDQVYGYT
TRBV5-1 | - | ASSLAGVRANEQF
TRBV19 | once | ASSSTGAGSGGTDTQY
TRBV13 | - | ASSFTGFYNSPLH
TRBV5-4 | - | ASSLGDNQNEQF
TRBV5-1 | once | ASRGGLATDTQY
TRBV2 | - | ASSPRRGDGNQPQH
TRBV27 | - | ASSPYHQEYQPQH
TRBV6-1 | - | ASSEALPGTGVSYEQY
TRBV7-6 | - | ASSLFGTANTGELF
TRBV25-1 | - | ASSELCQIRGLQPQH
TRBV5-1 | - | ASSLVELLYNEQF
TRBV4-1 | - | ASSQEGPGQEETQY
TRBV6-5 | - | ASSYSDRGDTQY
TRBV29-1 | few | SAGLAGPNEQF
TRBV4-1 | - | ASSQGTALSYEQY
TRBV5-1 | - | ASSHGQRTTDTQY
TRBV27 | - | ASSFSGEKALVRGYT
TRBV5-1 | - | ASSLGQEPNYGYT
TRBV27 | - | ASSLSGQKETQY
TRBV5-1 | - | ASSLADRGIETQY
TRBV19 | - | ASSMARGTGDGYT
TRBV10-1 | - | ASSEEPSLRSYEQY
TRBV4-1 | - | ASSIGQGRQGAYEQY
TRBV2 | - | ASTYSEAVPYEQY
TRBV2 | - | ASSGTGSNQPQH
TRBV11-2 | - | ASSLRGQGAIWNTEAF
TRBV5-8 | - | ASSLARGTVGYEQY
TRBV5-4 | - | ASTIDLGGNIQY
TRBV7-7 | - | ASSQSPWTSGRGTDTQY
TRBV9 | - | ASSTLQEKNTIY
TRBV27 | once | ASSFRTGGTDTQY